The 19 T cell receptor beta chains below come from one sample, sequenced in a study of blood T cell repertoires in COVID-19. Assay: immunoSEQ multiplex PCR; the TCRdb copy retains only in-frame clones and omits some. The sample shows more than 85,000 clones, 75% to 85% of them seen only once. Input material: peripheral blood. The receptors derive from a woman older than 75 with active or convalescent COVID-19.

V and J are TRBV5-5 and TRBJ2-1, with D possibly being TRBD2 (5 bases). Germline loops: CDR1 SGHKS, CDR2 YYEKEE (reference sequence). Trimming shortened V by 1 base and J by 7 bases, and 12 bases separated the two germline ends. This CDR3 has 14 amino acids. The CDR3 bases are TGTGCCAGCAGCTTGACTAGAGGGTGGAATGAGCAGTTCTTC. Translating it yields CASSLTRGWNEQFF.

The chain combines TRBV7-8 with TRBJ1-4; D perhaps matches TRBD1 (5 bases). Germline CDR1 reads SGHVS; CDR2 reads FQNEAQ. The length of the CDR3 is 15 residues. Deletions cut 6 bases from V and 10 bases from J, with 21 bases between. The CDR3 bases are TGTGCCAGCAGATCGGGGACTGCGCTTATGGGAAAACTGTTTTTT. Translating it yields CASRSGTALMGKLFF.

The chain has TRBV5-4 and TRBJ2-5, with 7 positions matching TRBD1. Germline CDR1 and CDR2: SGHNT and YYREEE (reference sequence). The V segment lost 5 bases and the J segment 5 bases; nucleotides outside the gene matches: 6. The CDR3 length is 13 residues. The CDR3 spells CASSPDRVETQYF. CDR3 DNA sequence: TGTGCCAGCAGTCCTGACAGGGTGGAGACCCAGTACTTC.

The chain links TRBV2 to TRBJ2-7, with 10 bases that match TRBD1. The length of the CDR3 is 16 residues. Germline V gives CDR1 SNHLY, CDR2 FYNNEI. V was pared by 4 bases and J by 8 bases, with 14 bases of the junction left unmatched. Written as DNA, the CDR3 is TGTGCCAGCAGTGGAGGCTCGGACAGGGGGTCTGGGAAGCAGTACTTC. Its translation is CASSGGSDRGSGKQYF.

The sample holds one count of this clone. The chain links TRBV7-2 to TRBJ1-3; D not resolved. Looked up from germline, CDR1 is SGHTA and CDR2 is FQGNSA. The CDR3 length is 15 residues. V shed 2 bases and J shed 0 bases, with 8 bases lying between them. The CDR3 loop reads CASSLLQNSGNTIYF. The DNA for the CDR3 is TGTGCCAGCAGCTTATTACAGAACTCTGGAAACACCATATATTTT.

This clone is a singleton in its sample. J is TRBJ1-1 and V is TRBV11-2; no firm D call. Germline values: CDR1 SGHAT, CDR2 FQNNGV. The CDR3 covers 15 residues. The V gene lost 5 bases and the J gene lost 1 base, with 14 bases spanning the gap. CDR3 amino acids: CASSVTSRWNTEAFF. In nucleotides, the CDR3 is TGTGCCAGCAGCGTCACCTCACGGTGGAACACTGAAGCTTTCTTT.

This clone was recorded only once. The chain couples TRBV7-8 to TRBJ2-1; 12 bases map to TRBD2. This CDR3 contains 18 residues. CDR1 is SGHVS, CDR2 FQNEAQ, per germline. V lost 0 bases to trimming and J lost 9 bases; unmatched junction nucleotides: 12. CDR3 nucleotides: TGTGCCAGCAGCTTAGCCACCTCTAGCGGGAGGGACGGGGGTGAGCAGTTCTTC. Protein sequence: CASSLATSSGRDGGEQFF.

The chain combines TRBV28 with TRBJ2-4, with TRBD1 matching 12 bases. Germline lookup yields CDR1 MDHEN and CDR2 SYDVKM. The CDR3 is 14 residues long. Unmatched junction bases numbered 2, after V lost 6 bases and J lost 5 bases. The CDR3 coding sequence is TGTGCCAGCAGCCGGGACAGGGGGCAAAACATTCAGTACTTC. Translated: CASSRDRGQNIQYF.

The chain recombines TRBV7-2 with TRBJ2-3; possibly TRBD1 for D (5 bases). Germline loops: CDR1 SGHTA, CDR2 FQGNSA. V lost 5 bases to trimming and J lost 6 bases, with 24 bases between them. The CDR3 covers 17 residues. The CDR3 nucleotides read TGTGCCAGCAGCAGGGGCCCGGGCCCAGCGTTGAGTGATACGCAGTATTTT. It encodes CASSRGPGPALSDTQYF.

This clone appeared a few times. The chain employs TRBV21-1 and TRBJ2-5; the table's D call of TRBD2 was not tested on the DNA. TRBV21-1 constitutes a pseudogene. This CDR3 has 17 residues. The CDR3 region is CASSTRTSGGGQETQYF. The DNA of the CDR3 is TGTGCCAGCAGCACGCGGACTAGCGGAGGCGGTCAAGAGACCCAGTACTTC.

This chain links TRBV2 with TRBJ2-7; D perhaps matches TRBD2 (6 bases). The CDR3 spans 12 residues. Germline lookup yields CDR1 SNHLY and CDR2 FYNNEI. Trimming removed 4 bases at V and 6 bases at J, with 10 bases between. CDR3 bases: TGTGCCAGCAGTGCGGACTATGGCGAGCAGTACTTC. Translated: CASSADYGEQYF.

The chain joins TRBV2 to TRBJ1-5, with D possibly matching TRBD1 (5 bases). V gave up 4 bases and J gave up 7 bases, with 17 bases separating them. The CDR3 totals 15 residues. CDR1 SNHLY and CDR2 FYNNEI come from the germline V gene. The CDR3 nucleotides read TGTGCCAGCAGTGGGGGGGGTCGACGGGCCCAGCCCCAGCATTTT. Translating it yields CASSGGGRRAQPQHF.

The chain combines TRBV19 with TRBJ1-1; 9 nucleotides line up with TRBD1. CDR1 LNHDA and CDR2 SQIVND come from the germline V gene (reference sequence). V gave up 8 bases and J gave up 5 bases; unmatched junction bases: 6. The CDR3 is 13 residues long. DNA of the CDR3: TGTGCCAGTCTTTTTGACAGGGGGACTGAAGCTTTCTTT. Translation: CASLFDRGTEAFF.

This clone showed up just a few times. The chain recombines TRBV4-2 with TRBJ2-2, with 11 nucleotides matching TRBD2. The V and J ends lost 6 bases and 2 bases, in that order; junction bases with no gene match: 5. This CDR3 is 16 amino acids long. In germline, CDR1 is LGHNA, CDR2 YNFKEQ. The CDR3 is CASSRLAGGNTGELFF. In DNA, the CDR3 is TGTGCCAGCAGTCGCCTAGCGGGAGGTAACACCGGGGAGCTGTTTTTT.

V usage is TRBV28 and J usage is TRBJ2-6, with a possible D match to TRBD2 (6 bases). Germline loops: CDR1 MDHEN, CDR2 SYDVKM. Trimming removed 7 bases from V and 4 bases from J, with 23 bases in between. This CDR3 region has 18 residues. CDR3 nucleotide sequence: TGTGCCAGCACCACCGGGGCACTCCAGGACTACGGGGCCAACGTCCTGACTTTC. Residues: CASTTGALQDYGANVLTF.

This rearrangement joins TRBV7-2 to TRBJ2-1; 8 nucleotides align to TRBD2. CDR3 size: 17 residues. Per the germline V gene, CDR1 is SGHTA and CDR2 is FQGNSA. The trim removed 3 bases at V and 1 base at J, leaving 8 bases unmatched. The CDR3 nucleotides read TGTGCCAGCAGCTTCGGCGTAAGCGGGAGTTCCTACAATGAGCAGTTCTTC. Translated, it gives CASSFGVSGSSYNEQFF. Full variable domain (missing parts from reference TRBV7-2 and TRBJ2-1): GAGVSQSPSNKVTEKGKDVELRCDPISGHTALYWYRQSLGQGLEFLIYFQGNSAPDKSGLPSDRFSAERTGGSVSTLTIQRTQQEDSAVYLCASSFGVSGSSYNEQFFGPGTRLTVL.

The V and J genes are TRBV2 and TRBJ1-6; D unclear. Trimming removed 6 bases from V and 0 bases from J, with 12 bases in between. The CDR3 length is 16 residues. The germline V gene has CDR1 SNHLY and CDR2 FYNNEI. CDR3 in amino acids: CASRPQSSSYNSPLHF. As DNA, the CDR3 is TGTGCCAGCAGACCACAGAGTAGCTCCTATAATTCACCCCTCCACTTT. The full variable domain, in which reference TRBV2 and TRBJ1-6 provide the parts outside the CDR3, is EPEVTQTPSHQVTQMGQEVILRCVPISNHLYFYWYRQILGQKVEFLVSFYNNEISEKSEIFDDQFSVERPDGSNFTLKIRSTKLEDSAMYFCASRPQSSSYNSPLHFGNGTRLTVT.

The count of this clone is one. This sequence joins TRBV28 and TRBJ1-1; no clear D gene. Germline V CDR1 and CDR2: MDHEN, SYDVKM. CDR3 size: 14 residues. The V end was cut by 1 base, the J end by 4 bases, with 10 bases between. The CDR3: CASSLSASGTEAFF. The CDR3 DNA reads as TGTGCCAGCAGTTTATCCGCCAGTGGCACTGAAGCTTTCTTT.

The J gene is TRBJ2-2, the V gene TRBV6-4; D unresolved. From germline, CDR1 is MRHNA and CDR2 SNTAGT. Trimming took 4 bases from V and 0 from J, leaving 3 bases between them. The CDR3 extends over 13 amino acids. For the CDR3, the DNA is TGTGCCAGCAGTGCCTCGAACACCGGGGAGCTGTTTTTT. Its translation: CASSASNTGELFF.